The 19 T cell receptor beta chains given below trace back to one sample, sequenced in a study of CD8 T cells in Susac syndrome (dated by TCRdb to the late 2010s). The method was the immunoSEQ multiplex PCR assay. RNA was extracted using the RNeasy kit, and roughly 0.5 to 1 ug of the RNA was reverse transcribed with random hexamers. Using fastp trimming at Q25 and MiXCR clonotype assembly, TCRdb reanalyzed the public sequencing data and kept in-frame beta chains. Under each unique CDR3 protein, matching rows form one entry showing the most common genes and DNA. A total of 150,000 or so distinct CDR3 sequences appear in this sample, roughly 93% of them only once. Roughly 0.13% of the sample comes from the top ten. Sequenced: CD4+ T cells from PBMCs. These receptors were obtained from a human donor in good health.

The chain is built from TRBV29-1 and TRBJ1-4, with D possibly TRBD1 on 5 matching bases. Trimming removed 6 bases at V and 5 bases at J, with 10 bases between. This CDR3 has 12 amino acids. The V gene's germline CDR1 is SQVTM and CDR2 ANQGSEA. The CDR3 here is CSVVGQNEKLFF. The CDR3 DNA reads as TGCAGCGTGGTAGGACAAAATGAAAAACTGTTTTTT.

Remarks on this clonotype: One junction end does not reproduce the germline sequence, and a read error may be involved. This chain links TRBV5-1 with TRBJ2-3; D gene ambiguous. This CDR3 has 14 residues. CDR1 is SGHRS and CDR2 is YFSETQ in the germline V gene. For the CDR3, the DNA is TGCGCCAGCAGTTTGGGTCAACGGGCAGATACGCAGTATTTT. Its protein product is CASSLGQRADTQYF. The variable domain in full, with the rest retrieved from reference TRBV5-1 and TRBJ2-3, is KAGVTQTPRYLIKTRGQQVTLSCSPISGHRSVSWYQQTPGQGLQFLFEYFSETQRNKGNFPGRFSGRQFSNSRSEMNVSTLELGDSALYLCASSLGQRADTQYFGPGTRLTVL.

The V and J genes are TRBV30 and TRBJ1-3, with D perhaps matching TRBD1 (6 bases). This CDR3 comprises 14 residues. CDR1 and CDR2 from the germline V gene are GTSNPN and SVGIG (reference sequence). Between the trimmed V and J ends, which lost 2 bases and 0 bases, there was a span of 8 bases. Written as DNA, the CDR3 is TGTGCCTGGAGTCGGGGGCTCTCTGGAAACACCATATATTTT. Protein sequence: CAWSRGLSGNTIYF.

This chain links TRBV27 with TRBJ1-2; D remains ambiguous. CDR1 MNHEY and CDR2 SMNVEV come from the germline V gene (reference sequence). Trimming removed 6 bases from V and 8 bases from J, with 16 bases in between. The CDR3 runs to 13 residues. Written as DNA, the CDR3 is TGTGCCAGCAGCCTCAAACCCTCTGGGGGCTACACCTTC. Translated: CASSLKPSGGYTF.

The rearrangement joins TRBV7-2 to TRBJ2-2; unclear D gene. CDR1 is SGHTA, CDR2 FQGNSA, per germline. Between the trimmed V and J ends, which lost 2 bases and 6 bases, there was a span of 10 bases. This CDR3 spans 14 amino acids. The CDR3 reads CASSLFSGPGELFF. The CDR3 region has the DNA TGTGCCAGCAGCTTATTCAGTGGGCCCGGGGAGCTGTTTTTT.

The gene calls are TRBV20-1 and TRBJ2-3; 10 nucleotides match TRBD2. Germline-derived CDR1 and CDR2 are DFQATT and SNEGSKA (reference sequence). J gave up 0 bases and V 4 bases, and 4 bases lay outside the gene matches. CDR3 length: 15 amino acids. The CDR3 region is CSAISGGTSTDTQYF. In nucleotides, the CDR3 is TGCAGTGCTATTAGCGGGGGGACTAGCACAGATACGCAGTATTTT.

This clonotype was found once. This chain connects TRBV29-1 to TRBJ1-1; perhaps TRBD1 as D (5 bases). Germline loops: CDR1 SQVTM, CDR2 ANQGSEA. This CDR3 contains 13 residues. Trimming shortened V by 3 bases and J by 5 bases, and 13 bases separated the two germline ends. CDR3 sequence: CSVEGPSRTEAFF. CDR3 DNA sequence: TGCAGCGTTGAGGGACCCTCGCGGACTGAAGCTTTCTTT.

This chain links TRBV15 with TRBJ2-1; tentatively, D is TRBD2 (6 bases). Trimming shortened V by 6 bases and J by 2 bases, and 11 bases separated the two germline ends. This CDR3 spans 14 amino acids. The germline gives CDR1 LNHNV, CDR2 YYDKDF (reference sequence). The CDR3 here is CATSNGGTYNEQFF. Written as DNA, the CDR3 is TGTGCCACCAGTAACGGGGGAACCTACAATGAGCAGTTCTTC.

This clonotype has just one count. V and J are TRBV10-3 and TRBJ2-5; tentative D call: TRBD2 (5 bases). The CDR3 length is 14 residues. CDR1 is ENHRY and CDR2 is SYGVKD in the germline V gene. Trimming took off 4 bases at V and 2 bases at J, with 11 bases between the two ends. The CDR3 region is CAISARGSQETQYF. CDR3 nucleotide sequence: TGTGCCATCAGTGCCAGAGGGAGTCAAGAGACCCAGTACTTC.

J is TRBJ2-7 and V is TRBV18, with 12 positions matching TRBD1. Germline-derived CDR1 and CDR2 are KGHSH and LQKENI. Trimming removed 2 bases from V and 5 bases from J; junction bases left unmatched: 4. This CDR3 is built from 15 residues. CDR3 residues: CASSPGTGGPHEQYF. DNA of the CDR3: TGTGCCAGCTCACCAGGGACAGGGGGCCCGCACGAGCAGTACTTC.

V usage is TRBV5-1 and J usage is TRBJ2-5; D may correspond to TRBD1 or TRBD2 (5 bases each). The CDR3 runs to 14 residues. The V end was cut by 6 bases, the J end by 4 bases, with 16 bases between. From germline, CDR1 is SGHRS and CDR2 YFSETQ. The CDR3 nucleotides are TGCGCCAGCACCCCGGGACGGTCCTCAGAGACCCAGTACTTC. This gives the protein CASTPGRSSETQYF. Based on the CDR3 plus reference TRBV5-1 and TRBJ2-5, the full variable domain is KAGVTQTPRYLIKTRGQQVTLSCSPISGHRSVSWYQQTPGQGLQFLFEYFSETQRNKGNFPGRFSGRQFSNSRSEMNVSTLELGDSALYLCASTPGRSSETQYFGPGTRLLVL.

The J gene is TRBJ1-3, the V gene TRBV29-1; D is perhaps TRBD1 (5 bases). The V and J ends lost 7 bases and 0 bases respectively, with 7 bases between them. CDR1 SQVTM and CDR2 ANQGSEA come from the germline V gene. The CDR3 totals 12 residues. The CDR3 loop is CSGQNSGNTIYF. The CDR3 bases are TGCAGCGGACAGAACTCTGGAAACACCATATATTTT. Together with reference TRBV29-1 and TRBJ1-3, the CDR3 gives the full variable domain: SAVISQKPSRDICQRGTSLTIQCQVDSQVTMMFWYRQQPGQSLTLIATANQGSEATYESGFVIDKFPISRPNLTFSTLTVSNMSPEDSSIYLCSGQNSGNTIYFGEGSWLTVV.

V usage is TRBV9 and J usage is TRBJ1-2; D is undetermined. Germline V lookup: CDR1 SGDLS, CDR2 YYNGEE. The CDR3 is 15 amino acids. The V gene lost 0 bases and the J gene lost 3 bases, with 12 bases spanning the gap. The CDR3 region has the DNA TGTGCCAGCAGCGTAGAATACAGCTTCGACTATGGCTACACCTTC. It codes for CASSVEYSFDYGYTF.

This clonotype has only one observation. The chain employs TRBV5-1 and TRBJ1-5; D ambiguous. The CDR3 runs 16 residues. V was cut by 4 bases and J by 1 base, with 15 bases left in between. Germline-derived CDR1 and CDR2 are SGHRS and YFSETQ. CDR3 region: CASSPDPGGSNQPQHF. The CDR3 bases are TGCGCCAGCAGCCCCGACCCGGGTGGGAGCAATCAGCCCCAGCATTTT.

The rearrangement links TRBV19 to TRBJ1-2; 7 bases line up with TRBD1. Germline-derived CDR1 and CDR2 are LNHDA and SQIVND (reference sequence). Unmatched junction bases numbered 7, after V lost 5 bases and J lost 4 bases. This CDR3 region has 14 residues. The chain's CDR3 is CASSLDREGYGYTF. The CDR3 DNA sequence: TGTGCCAGTAGTCTCGACAGGGAGGGCTATGGCTACACCTTC.

This clonotype has a single count. The chain is built from TRBV3-1 and TRBJ1-1; 7 bases fit TRBD1. This CDR3 region has 15 residues. V dropped 2 bases and J dropped 4; count of bases not matched to a gene: 7. Germline V gene data show CDR1 as LGHDT and CDR2 as YNNKEL (reference sequence). CDR3 bases: TGTGCCAGCAGCCAAAACGCAGGGGGTGTCACTGAAGCTTTCTTT. Residues: CASSQNAGGVTEAFF. Filled out from reference TRBV3-1 and TRBJ1-1, the complete variable domain reads DTAVSQTPKYLVTQMGNDKSIKCEQNLGHDTMYWYKQDSKKFLKIMFSYNNKELIINETVPNRFSPKSPDKAHLNLHINSLELGDSAVYFCASSQNAGGVTEAFFGQGTRLTVV.

The count of this clonotype is one. CDR3 region: CASSPQAGGVGEQYF. DNA for the CDR3: TGTGCCAGCAGCCCACAAGCGGGGGGAGTAGGGGAGCAGTACTTC. The rearrangement joins TRBV7-2 to TRBJ2-7; 9 positions match TRBD2. J was trimmed by 7 bases and V by 5 bases; bases with no gene match: 12. CDR3 length: 15 residues. CDR1 and CDR2 (germline): SGHTA, FQGNSA.

CDR3: CASSLWDNTDTQYF. The CDR3 nucleotides read TGCGCCAGCAGCTTGTGGGATAACACAGATACGCAGTATTTT. The chain is built from TRBV5-1 and TRBJ2-3; D uncertain. The CDR3 is 14 amino acids. Trimming shortened V by 1 base and J by 2 bases, and 8 bases separated the two germline ends. From germline, CDR1 is SGHRS and CDR2 YFSETQ.

The chain joins TRBV29-1 to TRBJ1-1; D remains ambiguous. CDR3 length: 13 residues. Trimming cost V 5 bases and J 0 bases, with 10 bases left between them. Germline V gene data show CDR1 as SQVTM and CDR2 as ANQGSEA. The CDR3 loop is CSVRQDVNTEAFF. In DNA form, the CDR3 reads TGCAGCGTTCGGCAGGACGTGAACACTGAAGCTTTCTTT.